Listed here are 15 T cell receptor beta chains from one sample, sequenced in a study of T cell responses to AZD1222 COVID-19 vaccine. Sequencing used immunoSEQ multiplex PCR; TCRdb keeps in-frame clones, though not all of them. Of approximately 150,000 clones in the sample, less than 95% are singletons; the top ten hold about 2.8%. The material sequenced was peripheral blood, taken on day 0 of AZD1222 vaccination. These TCRs come from an adult in good health.

J is TRBJ2-7 and V is TRBV5-1; 9 bases fit TRBD1. J was trimmed by 6 bases and V by 5 bases; bases with no gene match: 12. Germline V gene data show CDR1 as SGHRS and CDR2 as YFSETQ. The CDR3 covers 15 residues. CDR3 amino acids: CASSLTQGAPGEQYF. CDR3 nucleotide sequence: TGCGCCAGCAGTCTAACACAGGGGGCGCCTGGCGAGCAGTACTTC.

The chain employs TRBV7-9 and TRBJ1-1; D remains ambiguous. Per the germline V gene, CDR1 is SEHNR and CDR2 is FQNEAQ (reference sequence). V was cut by 1 base and J by 7 bases, with 7 bases left in between. The CDR3 spans 12 residues. In DNA form, the CDR3 reads TGTGCCAGCAGCTTAGGTCCGGTTGAAGCTTTCTTT. This codes for CASSLGPVEAFF.

CDR3 bases: TGTGCCAGCAGCGACAGGGCGAACGGGGAGACCCAGTACTTC. It codes for CASSDRANGETQYF. V and J are TRBV7-2 and TRBJ2-5, with 7 nucleotides matching TRBD1. The germline gives CDR1 SGHTA, CDR2 FQGNSA. After removal of 5 bases from V and 5 bases from J, the junction contained 8 bases not matched to a gene. The CDR3 totals 14 residues.

This clone was seen once. The rearrangement joins TRBV6-5 to TRBJ2-3; tentative D call: TRBD2 (5 bases). Germline V gene sequence: CDR1 MNHEY, CDR2 SVGAGI. CDR3 length: 12 amino acids. V dropped 4 bases and J dropped 6 bases, with 8 bases sitting between them. The CDR3 loop is CASSSSRDTQYF. CDR3 DNA: TGTGCCAGCAGTTCTAGCAGGGATACGCAGTATTTT.

The rearrangement links TRBV19 to TRBJ2-5; 8 nucleotides align to TRBD1. The CDR3 contains 15 residues. Germline CDR1 and CDR2: LNHDA and SQIVND (reference sequence). The V and J ends lost 4 bases and 7 bases, in that order; junction bases with no gene match: 11. The CDR3 bases are TGTGCCAGTAGTACCCTAGGACAGGGACGGGCGACCCAGTACTTC. It encodes CASSTLGQGRATQYF.

This clone was seen more than once but under ten times. The rearrangement links TRBV28 to TRBJ1-6, with 9 bases aligning to TRBD1. V lost 6 bases, J lost 6 bases, and 3 bases stayed unmatched. The germline V gene has CDR1 MDHEN and CDR2 SYDVKM. There are 14 residues in the CDR3. The CDR3 DNA reads as TGTGCCAGCAGGGAGACAGGGGGTAATTCACCCCTCCACTTT. This translates into CASRETGGNSPLHF.

This chain joins TRBV27 and TRBJ1-2; 11 bases line up with TRBD1. The CDR3 is 15 amino acids. Germline CDR1 reads MNHEY; CDR2 reads SMNVEV (reference sequence). The V segment lost 5 bases and the J segment 4 bases; nucleotides outside the gene matches: 6. In DNA, the CDR3 is TGTGCCAGCAGTCCTGGACAGGGGGCGTTCTATGGCTACACCTTC. The encoded protein is CASSPGQGAFYGYTF.

The CDR3 DNA reads as TGTGCCAGCAGTCTCGGGACTAGCGGGGGGGTGTACGAGCAGTACTTC. Its protein product is CASSLGTSGGVYEQYF. The chain joins TRBV27 to TRBJ2-7; 16 bases are a match to TRBD2. The germline V gene encodes CDR1 MNHEY and CDR2 SMNVEV (reference sequence). The V and J ends lost 5 bases and 4 bases, in that order; junction bases with no gene match: 5. This CDR3 is 16 amino acids long.

The chain has TRBV6-2 or TRBV6-3 and TRBJ2-3; D not certain. Germline V gene data show CDR1 as MNHEY and CDR2 as SVGEGT. V gave up 2 bases and J gave up 4 bases, with 10 bases separating them. This CDR3 is built from 14 residues. CDR3 nucleotide sequence: TGTGCCAGCAGTTACAATCCCCCAGCAGATACGCAGTATTTT. It yields the protein CASSYNPPADTQYF.

The CDR3 reads CASSLGAIGYTF. The CDR3 coding sequence is TGTGCCAGCAGTTTGGGCGCGATCGGCTACACCTTC. The V gene is TRBV12-3 or TRBV12-4, the J gene TRBJ1-2; D unresolved. Trimming removed 3 bases at V and 8 bases at J, with 10 bases between. The CDR3 length is 12 residues.

The chain joins TRBV18 to TRBJ2-5; D remains unclear. The CDR3 spans 13 residues. The V end was cut by 2 bases, the J end by 5 bases, with 9 bases between. Germline CDR1 and CDR2: KGHSH and LQKENI. The CDR3 sequence is CASSPNVEETQYF. In DNA form, the CDR3 reads TGTGCCAGCTCACCAAACGTCGAGGAGACCCAGTACTTC.

CDR3 region: CASSVGTSGGLGTQYF. The CDR3 DNA reads TGTGCCAGCAGCGTAGGGACTAGCGGGGGGTTGGGTACGCAGTATTTT. The chain is built from TRBV9 and TRBJ2-3; 14 nucleotides agree with TRBD2. Germline V gene sequence: CDR1 SGDLS, CDR2 YYNGEE. The ends lost 0 bases at V and 8 bases at J; junction bases unmatched: 5. The CDR3 length is 16 residues.

V and J are TRBV4-1 and TRBJ2-1, with 15 bases that match TRBD2. Germline assignment: CDR1 MGHRA and CDR2 YSYEKL. The CDR3 spans 16 residues. V was pared by 4 bases and J by 7 bases, with 5 bases of the junction left unmatched. The CDR3, as DNA: TGCGCCAGCAGCCCAGGGACTAGCGGGGGGATTAATGAGCAGTTCTTC. It is translated as CASSPGTSGGINEQFF.

This chain links TRBV29-1 with TRBJ2-7; TRBD2 matches at 7 bases. The germline V gene encodes CDR1 SQVTM and CDR2 ANQGSEA. The CDR3 sequence is 12 residues long. V was clipped by 6 bases and J by 1 base; unmatched bases: 3. The CDR3 spells CSVLGGSYEQYF. The CDR3 DNA is TGCAGCGTCCTCGGGGGGTCCTACGAGCAGTACTTC.

With regard to this clone: Within the sample, other DNA sequences also encode this same CDR3. The chain carries TRBV6-2 or TRBV6-3 and TRBJ1-5; tentative D call: TRBD1 (5 bases). This CDR3 is built from 14 residues. The V and J ends lost 6 bases and 2 bases respectively, with 11 bases between them. Germline values: CDR1 MNHEY, CDR2 SVGEGT. CDR3 sequence reads: CASSLPGGNQPQHF. For the CDR3, the DNA is TGTGCCAGCAGCCTCCCGGGGGGCAATCAGCCCCAGCATTTT.